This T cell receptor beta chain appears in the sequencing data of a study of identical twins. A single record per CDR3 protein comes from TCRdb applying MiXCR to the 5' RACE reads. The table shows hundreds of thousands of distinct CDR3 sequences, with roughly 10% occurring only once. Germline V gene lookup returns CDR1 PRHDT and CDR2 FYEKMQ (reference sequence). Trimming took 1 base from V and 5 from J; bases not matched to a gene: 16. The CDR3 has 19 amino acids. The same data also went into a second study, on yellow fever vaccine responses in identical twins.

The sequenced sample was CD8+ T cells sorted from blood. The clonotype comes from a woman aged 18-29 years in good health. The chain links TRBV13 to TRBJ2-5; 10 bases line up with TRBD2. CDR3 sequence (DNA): TGTGCCAGCAGCTTAGCGTCGAGCGGGGGGGCTACTTCCCGGGAGACCCAGTACTTC. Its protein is CASSLASSGGATSRETQYF.